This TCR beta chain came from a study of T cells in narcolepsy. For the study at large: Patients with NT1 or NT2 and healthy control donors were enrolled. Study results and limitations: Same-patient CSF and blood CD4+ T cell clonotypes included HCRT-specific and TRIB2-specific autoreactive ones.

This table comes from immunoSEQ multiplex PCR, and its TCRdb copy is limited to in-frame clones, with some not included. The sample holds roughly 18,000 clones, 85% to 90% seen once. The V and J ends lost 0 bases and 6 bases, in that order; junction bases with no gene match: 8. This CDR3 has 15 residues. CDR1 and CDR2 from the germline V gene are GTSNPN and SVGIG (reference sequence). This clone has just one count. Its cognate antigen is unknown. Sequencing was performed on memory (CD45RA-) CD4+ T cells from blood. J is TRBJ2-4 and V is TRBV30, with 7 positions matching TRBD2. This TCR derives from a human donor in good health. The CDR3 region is CAWSVPRTRGNIQYF. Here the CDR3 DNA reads TGTGCCTGGAGTGTCCCCCGGACTAGAGGAAACATTCAGTACTTC.